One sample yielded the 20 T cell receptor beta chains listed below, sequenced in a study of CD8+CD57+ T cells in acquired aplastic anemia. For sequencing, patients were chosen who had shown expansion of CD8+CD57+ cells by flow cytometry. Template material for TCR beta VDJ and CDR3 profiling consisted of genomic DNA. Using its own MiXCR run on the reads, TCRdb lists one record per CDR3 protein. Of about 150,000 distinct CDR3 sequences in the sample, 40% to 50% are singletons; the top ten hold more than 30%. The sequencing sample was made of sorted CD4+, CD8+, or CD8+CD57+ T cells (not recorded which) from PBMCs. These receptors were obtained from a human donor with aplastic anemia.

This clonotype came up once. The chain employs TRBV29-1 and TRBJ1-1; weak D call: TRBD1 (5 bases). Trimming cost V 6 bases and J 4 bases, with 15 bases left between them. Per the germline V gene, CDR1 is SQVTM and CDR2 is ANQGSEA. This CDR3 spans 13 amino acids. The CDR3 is CSVGRQIPTEAFF. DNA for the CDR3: TGCAGCGTGGGTCGACAGATACCCACTGAAGCTTTCTTT. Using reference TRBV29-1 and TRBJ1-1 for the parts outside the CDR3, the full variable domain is SAVISQKPSRDICQRGTSLTIQCQVDSQVTMMFWYRQQPGQSLTLIATANQGSEATYESGFVIDKFPISRPNLTFSTLTVSNMSPEDSSIYLCSVGRQIPTEAFFGQGTRLTVV.

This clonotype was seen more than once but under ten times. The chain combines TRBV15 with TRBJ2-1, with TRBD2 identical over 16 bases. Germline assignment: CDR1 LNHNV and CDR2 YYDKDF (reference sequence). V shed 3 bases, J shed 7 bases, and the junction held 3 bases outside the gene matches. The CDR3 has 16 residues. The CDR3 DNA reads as TGTGCCACCAGCAGGGGGACTAGCGGGAGGGTTAATGAGCAGTTCTTC. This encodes CATSRGTSGRVNEQFF.

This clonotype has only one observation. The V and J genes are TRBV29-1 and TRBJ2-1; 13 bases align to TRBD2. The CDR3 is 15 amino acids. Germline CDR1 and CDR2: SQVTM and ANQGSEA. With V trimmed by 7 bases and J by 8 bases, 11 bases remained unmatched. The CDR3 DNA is TGCAGCGCTAGGACTAGCGGGAGTCCGGGCGATGAGCAGTTCTTC. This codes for CSARTSGSPGDEQFF.

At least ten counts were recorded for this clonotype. CDR3 amino acids: CASRTGTGDWQYF. As DNA, the CDR3 is TGTGCCAGCAGAACCGGGACAGGGGACTGGCAGTACTTC. This chain connects TRBV2 to TRBJ2-7; TRBD1 matches at 10 bases. CDR3 length: 13 residues. The germline V gene has CDR1 SNHLY and CDR2 FYNNEI. After removal of 6 bases from V and 9 bases from J, the junction contained 8 bases not matched to a gene. The variable domain in full, completed from reference TRBV2 and TRBJ2-7, reads EPEVTQTPSHQVTQMGQEVILRCVPISNHLYFYWYRQILGQKVEFLVSFYNNEISEKSEIFDDQFSVERPDGSNFTLKIRSTKLEDSAMYFCASRTGTGDWQYFGPGTRLTVT.

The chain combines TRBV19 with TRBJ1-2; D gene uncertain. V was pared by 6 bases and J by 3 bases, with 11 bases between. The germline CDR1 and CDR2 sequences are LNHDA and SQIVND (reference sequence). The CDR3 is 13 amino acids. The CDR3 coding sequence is TGTGCCAGTAGCCCAATTGGGGACTATGGCTACACCTTC. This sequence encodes CASSPIGDYGYTF.

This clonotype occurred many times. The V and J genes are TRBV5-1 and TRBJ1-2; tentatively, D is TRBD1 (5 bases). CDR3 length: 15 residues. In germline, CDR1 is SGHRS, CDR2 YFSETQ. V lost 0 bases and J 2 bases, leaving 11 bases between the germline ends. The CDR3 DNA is TGCGCCAGCAGCTTGGAGGGGCCTATCAACTATGGCTACACCTTC. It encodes CASSLEGPINYGYTF.

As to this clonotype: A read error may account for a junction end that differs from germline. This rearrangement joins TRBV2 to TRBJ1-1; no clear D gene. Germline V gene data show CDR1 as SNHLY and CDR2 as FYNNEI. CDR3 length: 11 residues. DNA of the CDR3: TGTGCCAGCAGCCTTGGCGCTGAAGCTCTCTTT. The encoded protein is CASSLGAEALF.

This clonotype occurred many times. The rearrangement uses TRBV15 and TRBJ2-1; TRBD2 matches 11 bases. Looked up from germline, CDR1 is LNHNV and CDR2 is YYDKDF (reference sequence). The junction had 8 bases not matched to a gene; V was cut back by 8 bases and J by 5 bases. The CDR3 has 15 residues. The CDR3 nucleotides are TGTGCCACCGGGGTAGCGGGAGGGTTACACAATGAGCAGTTCTTC. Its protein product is CATGVAGGLHNEQFF.

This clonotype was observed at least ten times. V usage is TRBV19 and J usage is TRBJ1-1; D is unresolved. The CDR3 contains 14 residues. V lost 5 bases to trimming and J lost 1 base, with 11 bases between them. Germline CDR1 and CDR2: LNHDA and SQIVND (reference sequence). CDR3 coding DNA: TGTGCCAGTAGTCCGTTTTGGGGGAACACTGAAGCTTTCTTT. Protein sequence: CASSPFWGNTEAFF.

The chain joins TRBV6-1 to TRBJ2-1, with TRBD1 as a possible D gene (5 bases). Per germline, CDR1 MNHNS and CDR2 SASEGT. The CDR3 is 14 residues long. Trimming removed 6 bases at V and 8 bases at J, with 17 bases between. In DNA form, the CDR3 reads TGTGCCAGCAGCACTGTAGGCAGGGCCTATGAGCAGTTCTTC. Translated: CASSTVGRAYEQFF.

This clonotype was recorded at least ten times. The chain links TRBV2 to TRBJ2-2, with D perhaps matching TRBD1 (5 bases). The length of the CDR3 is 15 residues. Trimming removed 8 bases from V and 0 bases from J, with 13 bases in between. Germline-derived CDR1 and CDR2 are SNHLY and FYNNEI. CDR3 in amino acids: CASCNAGTNTGELFF. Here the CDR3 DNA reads TGTGCCAGCTGTAACGCAGGGACGAACACCGGGGAGCTGTTTTTT.

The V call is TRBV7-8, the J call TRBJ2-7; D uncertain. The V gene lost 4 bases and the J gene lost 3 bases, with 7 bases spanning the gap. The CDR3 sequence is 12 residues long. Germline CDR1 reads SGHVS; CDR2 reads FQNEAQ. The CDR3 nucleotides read TGTGCCAGCAGCTCTTTGGACTACGAGCAGTACTTC. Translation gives CASSSLDYEQYF.

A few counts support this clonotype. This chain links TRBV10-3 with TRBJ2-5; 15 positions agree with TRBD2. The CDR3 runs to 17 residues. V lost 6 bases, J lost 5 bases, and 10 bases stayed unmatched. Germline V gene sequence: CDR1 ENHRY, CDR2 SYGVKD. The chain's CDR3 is CAIRPGLAGGSRETQYF. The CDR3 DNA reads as TGTGCCATCAGACCTGGACTAGCGGGAGGGTCCCGGGAGACCCAGTACTTC.

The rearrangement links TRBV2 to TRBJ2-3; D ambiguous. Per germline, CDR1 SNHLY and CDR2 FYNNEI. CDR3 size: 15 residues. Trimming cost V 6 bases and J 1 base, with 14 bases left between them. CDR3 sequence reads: CASSALSTGTDTQYF. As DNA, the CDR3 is TGTGCCAGCAGCGCGCTGAGCACGGGCACAGATACGCAGTATTTT.

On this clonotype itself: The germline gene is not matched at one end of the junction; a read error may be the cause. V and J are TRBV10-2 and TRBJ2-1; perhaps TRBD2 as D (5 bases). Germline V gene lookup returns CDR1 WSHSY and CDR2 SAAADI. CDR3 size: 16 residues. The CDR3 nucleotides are TGCGCCATCAGTGAGTCATCAGCGGTCACCTACAATGAGCAGTTCTTC. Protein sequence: CAISESSAVTYNEQFF.

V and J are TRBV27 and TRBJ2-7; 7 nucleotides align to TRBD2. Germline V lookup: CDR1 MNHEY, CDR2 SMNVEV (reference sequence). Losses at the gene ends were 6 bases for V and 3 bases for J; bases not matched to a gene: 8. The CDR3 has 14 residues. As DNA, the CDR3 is TGTGCCAGCAGCGGGGGAGGGTCTCTCTACGAGCAGTACTTC. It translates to CASSGGGSLYEQYF.

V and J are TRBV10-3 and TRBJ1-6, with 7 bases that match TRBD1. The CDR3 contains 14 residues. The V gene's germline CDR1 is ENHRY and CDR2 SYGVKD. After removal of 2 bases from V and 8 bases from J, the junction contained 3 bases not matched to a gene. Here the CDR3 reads CAISETGEDSPLHF. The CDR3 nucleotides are TGTGCCATCAGTGAGACAGGGGAGGATTCACCCCTCCACTTT.

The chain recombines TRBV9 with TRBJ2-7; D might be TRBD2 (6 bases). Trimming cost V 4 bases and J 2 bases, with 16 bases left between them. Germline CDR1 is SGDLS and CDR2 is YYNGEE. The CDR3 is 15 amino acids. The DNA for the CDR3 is TGTGCCAGCAGCCCGACCGGGGCGGGAACCTACGAGCAGTACTTC. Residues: CASSPTGAGTYEQYF.

The DNA of the CDR3 is TGTGCCACCGCAGCCCGCCTATACAATGAGCAGTTCTTC. This translates into CATAARLYNEQFF. The chain couples TRBV19 to TRBJ2-1; D is unclear. V lost 10 bases and J 4 bases, leaving 14 bases between the germline ends. The CDR3 consists of 13 residues. The germline gives CDR1 LNHDA, CDR2 SQIVND (reference sequence).

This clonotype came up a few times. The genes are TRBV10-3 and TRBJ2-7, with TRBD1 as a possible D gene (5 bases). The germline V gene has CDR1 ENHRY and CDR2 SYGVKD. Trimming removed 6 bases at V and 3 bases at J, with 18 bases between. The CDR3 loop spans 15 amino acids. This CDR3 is CAIRDGAASFYEQYF. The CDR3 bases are TGTGCCATCAGGGATGGGGCAGCAAGTTTCTACGAGCAGTACTTC.